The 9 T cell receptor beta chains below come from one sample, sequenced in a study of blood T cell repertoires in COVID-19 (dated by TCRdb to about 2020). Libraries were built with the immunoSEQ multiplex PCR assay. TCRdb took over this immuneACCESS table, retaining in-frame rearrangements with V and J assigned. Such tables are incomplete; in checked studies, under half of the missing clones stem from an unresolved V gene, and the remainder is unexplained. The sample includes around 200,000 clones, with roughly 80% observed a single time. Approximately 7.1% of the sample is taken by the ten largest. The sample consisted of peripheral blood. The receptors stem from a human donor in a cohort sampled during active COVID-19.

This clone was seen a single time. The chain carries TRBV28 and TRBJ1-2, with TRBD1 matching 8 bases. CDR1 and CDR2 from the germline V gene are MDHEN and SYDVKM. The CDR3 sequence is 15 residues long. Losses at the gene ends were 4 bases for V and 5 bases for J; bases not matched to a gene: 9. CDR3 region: CASSSPDRVGYGYTF. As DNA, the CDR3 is TGTGCCAGCAGTTCACCGGACAGGGTTGGGTATGGCTACACCTTC.

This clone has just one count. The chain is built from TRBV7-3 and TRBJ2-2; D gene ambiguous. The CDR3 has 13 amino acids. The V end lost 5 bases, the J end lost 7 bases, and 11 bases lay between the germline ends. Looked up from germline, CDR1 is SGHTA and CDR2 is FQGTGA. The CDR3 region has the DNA TGTGCCAGCAGCCCTCCGGGTGGCGGGGAGCTGTTTTTT. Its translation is CASSPPGGGELFF.

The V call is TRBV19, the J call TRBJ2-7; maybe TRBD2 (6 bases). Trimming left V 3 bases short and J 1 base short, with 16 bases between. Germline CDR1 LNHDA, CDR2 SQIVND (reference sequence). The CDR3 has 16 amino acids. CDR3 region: CASSMEPGLASYEQYF. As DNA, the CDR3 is TGTGCCAGTAGTATGGAACCGGGACTGGCGTCCTACGAGCAGTACTTC.

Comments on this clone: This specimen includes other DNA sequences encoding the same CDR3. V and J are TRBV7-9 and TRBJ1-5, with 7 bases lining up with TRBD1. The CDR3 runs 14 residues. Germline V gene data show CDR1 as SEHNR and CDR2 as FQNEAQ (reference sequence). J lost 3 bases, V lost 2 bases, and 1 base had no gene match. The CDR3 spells CASSLTGDNQPQHF. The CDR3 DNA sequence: TGTGCCAGCAGCTTAACAGGGGACAATCAGCCCCAGCATTTT.

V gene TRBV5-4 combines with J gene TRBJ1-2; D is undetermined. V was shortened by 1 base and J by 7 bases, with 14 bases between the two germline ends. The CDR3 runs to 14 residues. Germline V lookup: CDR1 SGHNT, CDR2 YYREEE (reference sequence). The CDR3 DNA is TGTGCCAGCAGCTTGCGGGAGGCAATGCTTGGCTACACCTTC. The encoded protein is CASSLREAMLGYTF.

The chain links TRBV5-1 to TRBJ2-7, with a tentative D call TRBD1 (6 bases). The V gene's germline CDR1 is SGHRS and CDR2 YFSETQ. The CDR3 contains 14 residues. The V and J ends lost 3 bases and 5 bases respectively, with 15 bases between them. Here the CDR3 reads CASSSGTTSNEQYF. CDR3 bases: TGCGCCAGCAGCTCCGGGACAACTTCCAACGAGCAGTACTTC.

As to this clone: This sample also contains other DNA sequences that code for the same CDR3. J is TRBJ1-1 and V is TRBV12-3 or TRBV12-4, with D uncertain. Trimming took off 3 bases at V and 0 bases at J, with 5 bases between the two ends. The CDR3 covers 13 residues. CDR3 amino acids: CASSFRLNTEAFF. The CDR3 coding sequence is TGTGCCAGCAGTTTTCGGTTGAACACTGAAGCTTTCTTT.

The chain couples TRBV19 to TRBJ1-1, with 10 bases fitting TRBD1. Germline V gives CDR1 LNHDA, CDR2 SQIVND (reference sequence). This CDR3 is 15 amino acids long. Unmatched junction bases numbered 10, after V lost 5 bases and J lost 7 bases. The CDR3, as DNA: TGTGCCAGTAGTCCTGGGACAGGGGCCGTAGTTGAAGCTTTCTTT. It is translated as CASSPGTGAVVEAFF.

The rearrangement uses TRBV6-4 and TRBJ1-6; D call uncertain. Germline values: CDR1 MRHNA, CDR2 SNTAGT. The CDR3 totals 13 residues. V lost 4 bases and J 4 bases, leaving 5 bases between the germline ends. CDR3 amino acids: CASSGDYNSPLHF. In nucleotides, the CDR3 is TGTGCCAGCAGTGGAGATTATAATTCACCCCTCCACTTT.